This entry lists 10 T cell receptor beta chains sequenced from one sample in a study of T cell changes during pregnancy in multiple sclerosis. The protocol was immunoSEQ multiplex PCR, while the TCRdb copy is restricted to in-frame clones and leaves out a portion. This table has roughly 90,000 clones, roughly 90% appearing once. Source: peripheral blood, taken in the first trimester of pregnancy. The receptor source for this set is a female donor in good health, enrolled as a control in a pregnancy study.

V gene TRBV9 combines with J gene TRBJ1-3, with TRBD1 as a possible D gene (5 bases). Germline loops: CDR1 SGDLS, CDR2 YYNGEE. This CDR3 has 16 residues. Trimming removed 1 base from V and 0 bases from J, with 11 bases in between. CDR3 region: CASSVSSRDSGNTIYF. Here the CDR3 DNA reads TGTGCCAGCAGCGTATCATCCAGGGACTCTGGAAACACCATATATTTT.

J is TRBJ1-1 and V is TRBV6-6, with D unclear. The ends were cut back, 6 bases at V and 3 bases at J, with 8 bases in the middle. The CDR3 spans 12 residues. The germline gives CDR1 MNHNY, CDR2 SVGAGI (reference sequence). The CDR3 region has the DNA TGTGCCAGCAGCCCTATGGACACTGAAGCTTTCTTT. Its protein product is CASSPMDTEAFF.

In this sample, this clone turned up a few times. The V gene is TRBV5-1, the J gene TRBJ1-5; D remains unclear. Germline CDR1 reads SGHRS; CDR2 reads YFSETQ. V was trimmed by 0 bases and J by 5 bases, leaving 6 bases between them. This CDR3 is 13 amino acids long. Written as DNA, the CDR3 is TGCGCCAGCAGCTTGGTGGCGGATCAGCCCCAGCATTTT. Translating it yields CASSLVADQPQHF.

This chain connects TRBV5-1 to TRBJ1-2; 7 nucleotides line up with TRBD1. The germline V gene has CDR1 SGHRS and CDR2 YFSETQ. V shed 4 bases and J 12 bases; nucleotides not matched to a gene: 12. The CDR3 length is 13 residues. The CDR3: CASSDGTASSDTF. The CDR3 DNA reads TGCGCCAGCAGCGACGGGACAGCCTCCAGTGACACCTTC.

J is TRBJ2-3 and V is TRBV5-1; 8 nucleotides agree with TRBD2. From germline, CDR1 is SGHRS and CDR2 YFSETQ. This CDR3 has 15 amino acids. Unmatched junction bases numbered 11, after V lost 5 bases and J lost 6 bases. The CDR3: CASSLLAAGGDTQYF. As DNA, the CDR3 is TGCGCCAGCAGTTTACTAGCGGCCGGGGGGGATACGCAGTATTTT.

The chain has TRBV27 and TRBJ1-5; the D is unclear. V was trimmed by 5 bases and J by 0 bases, leaving 5 bases between them. CDR3 length: 13 residues. In germline, CDR1 is MNHEY, CDR2 SMNVEV (reference sequence). The CDR3 spells CASSPHSNQPQHF. CDR3 DNA sequence: TGTGCCAGCAGTCCCCATAGCAATCAGCCCCAGCATTTT.

A single count supports this clone. J is TRBJ2-7 and V is TRBV7-9; D is perhaps TRBD1 (6 bases). Looked up from germline, CDR1 is SEHNR and CDR2 is FQNEAQ (reference sequence). Trimming stripped 8 bases from V and 7 bases from J, with 18 bases between. This CDR3 has 13 amino acids. The CDR3 DNA follows: TGTGCCAGCCGGGATAGCAGGGGAAGGGAGCAGTACTTC. Encoded protein: CASRDSRGREQYF.

The chain employs TRBV27 and TRBJ1-2, with 12 bases aligning to TRBD1. Per germline, CDR1 MNHEY and CDR2 SMNVEV (reference sequence). This CDR3 is 19 amino acids long. Losses at the gene ends were 2 bases for V and 4 bases for J; bases not matched to a gene: 14. The CDR3 DNA reads TGTGCCAGCAGTTTAGGCGCGGGACAGGGGGCCCTTCGGGGCTATGGCTACACCTTC. It yields the protein CASSLGAGQGALRGYGYTF.

The chain has TRBV4-1 and TRBJ2-3; TRBD1 might be the D (5 bases). This CDR3 has 13 amino acids. The V and J ends lost 4 bases and 2 bases respectively, with 7 bases between them. Per the germline V gene, CDR1 is MGHRA and CDR2 is YSYEKL. The CDR3 loop reads CASSPDITDTQYF. The CDR3 bases are TGCGCCAGCAGCCCGGACATCACAGATACGCAGTATTTT.

The count of this clone is one. V is TRBV29-1 and J is TRBJ2-7, with 7 bases fitting TRBD1. From germline, CDR1 is SQVTM and CDR2 ANQGSEA. J gave up 0 bases and V 6 bases, and 8 bases lay outside the gene matches. There are 14 residues in the CDR3. DNA for the CDR3: TGCAGCGTCTCGGACAGGAGAAGCTCCTACGAGCAGTACTTC. Encoded protein: CSVSDRRSSYEQYF.